The rows below give T cell receptor beta chains drawn from one sample of a study of cytomegalovirus exposure and HLA in healthy donors. Assay used: immunoSEQ multiplex PCR; TCRdb lists only in-frame clones, some missing. The table gives 200,000 to 250,000 clones; the top ten clones make up roughly 0.98% of it. The sample consisted of PBMCs. The source is a woman aged 30 to 39 in good health and CMV-seropositive. Both conserved end residues are part of each CDR3. The D gene is left open where the match is weak.

NA,TRBV5-6,TRBJ2-3,TGTGCCAGCAGCCCAGGACAGAGCCGTAGCACAGATACGCAGTATTTT,CASSPGQSRSTDTQYF
NA,TRBV7-2,TRBJ2-7,TGTGCCAGCAGCTCAGGACTATTACTCCACGAGCAGTACTTC,CASSSGLLLHEQYF
TRBD2,TRBV7-8,TRBJ2-3,TGTGCCAGCAGCTTAGACGCTAGCGGGGGCACAGATACGCAGTATTTT,CASSLDASGGTDTQYF
NA,TRBV10-1,TRBJ2-2,TGCGCCATCGATGGGACACTGGGCCGAACCGGGGAGCTGTTTTTT,CAIDGTLGRTGELFF
TRBD2,TRBV18,TRBJ2-2,TGTGCCAGCTCACCGGGACTAACTACGAACACCGGGGAGCTGTTTTTT,CASSPGLTTNTGELFF
TRBD1,TRBV5-1,TRBJ2-2,TGCGCCAGCAGCCCGTTAGGACAGGGAGTCACCGGGGAGCTGTTTTTT,CASSPLGQGVTGELFF
TRBD2,TRBV6-5,TRBJ2-2,TGTGCCAGCAGTTTACTAGCGGGGAACACCGGGGAGCTGTTTTTT,CASSLLAGNTGELFF
NA,TRBV6-5,TRBJ1-1,TGTGCCAGCAGTTATGGGCCAGGAGGGATGAACACTGAAGCTTTCTTT,CASSYGPGGMNTEAFF
TRBD2,TRBV9,TRBJ2-5,TGTGCCAGCAGCGGTAGCGGGGGGTACCAAGAGACCCAGTACTTC,CASSGSGGYQETQYF
TRBD1,TRBV30,TRBJ1-4,TGTGCCTGGGGTGTAACAGGGGGAAATGAAAAACTGTTTTTT,CAWGVTGGNEKLFF
TRBD1,TRBV23-1,TRBJ1-1,TGCGCCAGCAGTCAATCGCGGGCTACAGGGGATGAGTTCGGTGAAGCTTTCTTT,CASSQSRATGDEFGEAFF
NA,TRBV10-1,TRBJ2-1,TGCGCCAGCAGTGGGAGTGCGACTAGATCTTACAATGAGCAGTTCTTC,CASSGSATRSYNEQFF
NA,TRBV5-4,TRBJ2-5,TGTGCCAGCAGCTCCGGACAGTGGGAGACCCAGTACTTC,CASSSGQWETQYF
TRBD2,TRBV6-1,TRBJ2-1,TGTGCCAGCAGTGGAAAGCGGGGGGGCCTCCATTGGATTCAGCAGTTCTTC,CASSGKRGGLHWIQQFF
TRBD1,TRBV7-9,TRBJ1-4,TGTGCCAGCAGCCTTCGGAGGACAGGGGATGAAAAACTGTTTTTT,CASSLRRTGDEKLFF
NA,TRBV10-2,TRBJ2-1,TGCGCCAGCAGCCGACAGGGAGGAGAGCAGTTCTTC,CASSRQGGEQFF
TRBD1,TRBV15,TRBJ2-7,TGTGCCACCAGCAGAGCCCCGGGACAGGGGCCTCCCTACGAGCAGTACTTC,CATSRAPGQGPPYEQYF
NA,TRBV6-6,TRBJ1-5,TGTGCCAGCAGTCAATTACAGTTCAATCAGCCCCAGCATTTT,CASSQLQFNQPQHF
NA,TRBV7-2,TRBJ1-1,TGTGCCAGCAGCTCCCCGGGGTTTGAAGCTTTCTTT,CASSSPGFEAFF
TRBD2,TRBV4-1,TRBJ2-2,TGCGCCAGCAGCCCGTTTGTGCCTAGCGGGGGCAAAACCACCGGGGAGCTGTTTTTT,CASSPFVPSGGKTTGELFF
TRBD1,TRBV10-3,TRBJ2-2,TGTGCCATCGGGGGACAGGGAGACACCGGGGAGCTGTTTTTT,CAIGGQGDTGELFF
TRBD1,TRBV7-8,TRBJ2-7,TGTGCCAGCAGTCTGACGACAGGGCGATACGAGCAGTACTTC,CASSLTTGRYEQYF
NA,TRBV5-6,TRBJ2-7,TGTGCCAGCAGCTTGTATAGCGCGTTAAACTACGAGCAGTACTTC,CASSLYSALNYEQYF
NA,TRBV10-3,TRBJ1-1,TGTGCCACCCTACAGGGACCCACTGAAGCTTTCTTT,CATLQGPTEAFF
NA,TRBV6-5,TRBJ2-7,TGTGCCAGCAGTTACCGTATGACAGTTAGCTCCTACGAGCAGTACTTC,CASSYRMTVSSYEQYF
NA,TRBV4-1,TRBJ2-4,TGCGCCAGCAGCCTGAATAGCGGCTTCAAAAACATTCAGTACTTC,CASSLNSGFKNIQYF
TRBD2,TRBV19,TRBJ2-2,TGTGCCAGTAGGAATCGACTAGCGGCGAACACCGGGGAGCTGTTTTTT,CASRNRLAANTGELFF
TRBD2,TRBV12-5,TRBJ2-1,TGTGCTAGTGCCGAGGGACTAGCCTTCGGGGATGAGCAGTTCTTC,CASAEGLAFGDEQFF
NA,TRBV7-2,TRBJ2-7,TGTGCCAGCAGCTTTAGTGGCCCGGCGACAACATACGAGCAGTACTTC,CASSFSGPATTYEQYF
TRBD2,TRBV7-6,TRBJ2-7,TGTGCCAGCAGCTACACAACTAGCGGGGTCTCCTACGAGCAGTACTTC,CASSYTTSGVSYEQYF
NA,TRBV7-2,TRBJ2-5,TGTGCCAGCAGCCTAAATACAGGGACCCAAGAGACCCAGTACTTC,CASSLNTGTQETQYF
TRBD1,TRBV19,TRBJ1-5,TGTGCCAGTACCCGGACAGGCCGACAGCCCCAGCATTTT,CASTRTGRQPQHF
NA,TRBV29-1,TRBJ1-1,TGCAGCGTAAACAGGGTGGACACTGAAGCTTTCTTT,CSVNRVDTEAFF
NA,TRBV27,TRBJ2-1,TGTGCCAGCAGTCTTAAACCACAGGGTTATGAGCAGTTCTTC,CASSLKPQGYEQFF
NA,TRBV5-6,TRBJ2-1,TGTGCCAGCAGCTTAACAGACAATGAGCAGTTCTTC,CASSLTDNEQFF
TRBD2,TRBV11-2,TRBJ2-7,TGTGCCAGCAGCTTCGGACTAGCGGGCTACGAGCAGTACTTC,CASSFGLAGYEQYF
NA,TRBV19,TRBJ1-5,TGTGCCAGTAGTATTCCCAGGGATCAGCCCCAGCATTTT,CASSIPRDQPQHF
NA,TRBV4-2,TRBJ2-7,TGTGCCAGCAGCCACGGGACTGGACCAGGGTATTACGAGCAGTACTTC,CASSHGTGPGYYEQYF
TRBD2,TRBV7-9,TRBJ2-3,TGTGCCAGCAGCTTTGGGAGGGGATTCACAGATACGCAGTATTTT,CASSFGRGFTDTQYF
NA,TRBV28,TRBJ1-1,TGTGCCAGCAGTCCCCTCGAGGAGACCCCGGAAGCTTTCTTT,CASSPLEETPEAFF
NA,TRBV28,TRBJ2-1,TGTGCCAGCAGTTTATTGCCCCAGGCCAATGAGCAGTTCTTC,CASSLLPQANEQFF